The following is a TCR beta chain sequence with its context. Its specificity is unknown. Splitting of each subset's genomic DNA was done evenly across several immunoSEQ plates. The method was immunoSEQ multiplex PCR; TCRdb's version includes in-frame clones alone and lacks a portion of them. Among millions of clones, 90% to 95% were seen once, and the ten largest hold roughly 1.8%. The sample belongs to a study of shared clonotypes between healthy human individuals. For the study at large: Used for every donor were three CD4 naive, three CD4 memory, two CD8 naive and one CD8 memory plate. Regarding the study as a whole: A handful of donors showed sharing of around 5% of naive CD4 clonotypes. Non-shared clonotypes had lower generation probabilities than those shared by all four donors.

Naive CD8 cells were CD45RO-negative, positively selected for CCR7, excluding terminally differentiated effector memory CD45RA+ cells. Germline lookup yields CDR1 MNHEY and CDR2 SMNVEV (reference sequence). CDR3 length: 14 amino acids. The V and J ends lost 3 bases and 2 bases, in that order; junction bases with no gene match: 4. Sequencing input: naive CD8+ T cells from PBMCs. This chain connects TRBV27 to TRBJ2-7; TRBD2 matches at 7 bases. This receptor was identified in a man aged 18 to 29 in good health. Some clones in this sample may be carry-over from other donors' samples. The CDR3 DNA sequence: TGTGCCAGCAGTTTCGGGGGGTCACCCTACGAGCAGTACTTC. This translates into CASSFGGSPYEQYF.